What follows are 11 T cell receptor beta chains derived from one specimen sequenced in a study of blood T cell repertoires in COVID-19. The assay was immunoSEQ multiplex PCR, and TCRdb's table has in-frame clones only and misses some. The table has about 160,000 clones, around 93% seen once. Sequenced material: peripheral blood. These receptors all stem from a man younger than 45 with COVID-19, enrolled during active disease.

The chain recombines TRBV7-2 with TRBJ2-5; D is perhaps TRBD2 (7 bases). The CDR3 contains 17 residues. The germline gives CDR1 SGHTA, CDR2 FQGNSA. Trimming took off 0 bases at V and 5 bases at J, with 19 bases between the two ends. The CDR3 nucleotides read TGTGCCAGCAGCTTAGCACTTTTTCGGGGGGCGGGGGAGACCCAGTACTTC. It specifies CASSLALFRGAGETQYF.

J is TRBJ2-1 and V is TRBV9; tentative D call: TRBD2 (5 bases). The CDR3 contains 14 residues. In germline, CDR1 is SGDLS, CDR2 YYNGEE. V lost 4 bases and J 5 bases, leaving 13 bases between the germline ends. The chain's CDR3 is CASSPRTSDNEQFF. CDR3 in DNA: TGTGCCAGCAGCCCCCGGACTTCGGACAATGAGCAGTTCTTC. Complete variable domain (other parts from reference TRBV9 and TRBJ2-1): DSGVTQTPKHLITATGQRVTLRCSPRSGDLSVYWYQQSLDQGLQFLIQYYNGEERAKGNILERFSAQQFPDLHSELNLSSLELGDSALYFCASSPRTSDNEQFFGPGTRLTVL.

The chain employs TRBV11-3 and TRBJ1-1; perhaps TRBD1 as D (5 bases). V was pared by 0 bases and J by 1 base, with 15 bases between. The germline V gene encodes CDR1 SGHNT and CDR2 YENEEA. The length of the CDR3 is 17 residues. The CDR3 sequence is CASSLETREGENTEAFF. The CDR3 DNA reads TGTGCCAGCAGCTTAGAAACCAGGGAGGGTGAGAACACTGAAGCTTTCTTT.

The genes are TRBV6-5 and TRBJ1-5; 8 bases fit TRBD1. Germline V CDR1 and CDR2: MNHEY, SVGAGI. The CDR3 totals 14 residues. V dropped 6 bases and J dropped 7; count of bases not matched to a gene: 8. The DNA of the CDR3 is TGTGCCAGCAGGCGGCAGGGGGCGGACCAGCCCCAGCATTTT. Translating it yields CASRRQGADQPQHF.

The rearrangement links TRBV5-1 to TRBJ1-6, with 7 bases lining up with TRBD1. J gave up 8 bases and V 3 bases, and 5 bases lay outside the gene matches. The CDR3 sequence is 14 residues long. The germline gives CDR1 SGHRS, CDR2 YFSETQ. CDR3 protein: CASSSTGVDSPLHF. The CDR3 nucleotides are TGCGCCAGCAGCTCCACAGGGGTAGATTCACCCCTCCACTTT.

V and J are TRBV7-9 and TRBJ2-1, with D maybe TRBD1 (5 bases). Germline CDR1 is SEHNR and CDR2 is FQNEAQ (reference sequence). The V and J ends lost 5 bases and 5 bases respectively, with 16 bases between them. The CDR3 consists of 15 residues. CDR3: CASSHDRGTNNEQFF. DNA of the CDR3: TGTGCCAGCAGCCACGACAGAGGAACGAACAATGAGCAGTTCTTC.

The sample holds one count of this clone. The rearrangement uses TRBV7-9 and TRBJ1-1, with a tentative D call TRBD1 (6 bases). Germline CDR1 and CDR2: SEHNR and FQNEAQ (reference sequence). The CDR3 has 16 residues. V was trimmed by 0 bases and J by 3 bases, leaving 14 bases between them. CDR3 bases: TGTGCCAGCAGCTTAGCCCAGGGGACCACGTACACTGAAGCTTTCTTT. Amino acids: CASSLAQGTTYTEAFF. Based on the CDR3 plus reference TRBV7-9 and TRBJ1-1, the full variable domain is DTGVSQNPRHKITKRGQNVTFRCDPISEHNRLYWYRQTLGQGPEFLTYFQNEAQLEKSRLLSDRFSAERPKGSFSTLEIQRTEQGDSAMYLCASSLAQGTTYTEAFFGQGTRLTVV.

The V and J genes are TRBV27 and TRBJ2-1, with TRBD1 matching over 9 bases. Germline lookup yields CDR1 MNHEY and CDR2 SMNVEV (reference sequence). The length of the CDR3 is 15 residues. J was trimmed by 8 bases and V by 2 bases; bases with no gene match: 7. The CDR3 loop is CASSLVGQGLYEQFF. The DNA of the CDR3 is TGTGCCAGCAGTTTAGTGGGACAGGGTCTGTATGAGCAGTTCTTC.

J is TRBJ1-1 and V is TRBV28, with D uncertain. The CDR3 is 15 residues long. Between the trimmed V and J ends, which lost 1 base and 0 bases, there was a span of 9 bases. Germline CDR1 MDHEN, CDR2 SYDVKM. CDR3 loop: CASSLLGSMNTEAFF. The CDR3 DNA reads TGTGCCAGCAGTTTATTAGGGAGCATGAACACTGAAGCTTTCTTT.

The rearrangement joins TRBV5-5 to TRBJ2-7, with TRBD2 matching 7 bases. Germline V gene sequence: CDR1 SGHKS, CDR2 YYEKEE (reference sequence). V shed 0 bases and J 2 bases; nucleotides not matched to a gene: 8. The CDR3 has 16 amino acids. CDR3 in DNA: TGTGCCAGCAGCTTGGACCTGGGAGGGACCCCCTACGAGCAGTACTTC. Its protein is CASSLDLGGTPYEQYF.

This clone has a handful of counts. This chain uses TRBV6-2 or TRBV6-3 with TRBJ1-1; D not certain. The V gene's germline CDR1 is MNHEY and CDR2 SVGEGT. Trimming removed 5 bases at V and 10 bases at J, with 14 bases between. The CDR3 runs 12 residues. CDR3 amino acids: CASSPITYGAFF. The CDR3 nucleotides are TGTGCCAGCAGTCCAATAACCTACGGAGCTTTCTTT.